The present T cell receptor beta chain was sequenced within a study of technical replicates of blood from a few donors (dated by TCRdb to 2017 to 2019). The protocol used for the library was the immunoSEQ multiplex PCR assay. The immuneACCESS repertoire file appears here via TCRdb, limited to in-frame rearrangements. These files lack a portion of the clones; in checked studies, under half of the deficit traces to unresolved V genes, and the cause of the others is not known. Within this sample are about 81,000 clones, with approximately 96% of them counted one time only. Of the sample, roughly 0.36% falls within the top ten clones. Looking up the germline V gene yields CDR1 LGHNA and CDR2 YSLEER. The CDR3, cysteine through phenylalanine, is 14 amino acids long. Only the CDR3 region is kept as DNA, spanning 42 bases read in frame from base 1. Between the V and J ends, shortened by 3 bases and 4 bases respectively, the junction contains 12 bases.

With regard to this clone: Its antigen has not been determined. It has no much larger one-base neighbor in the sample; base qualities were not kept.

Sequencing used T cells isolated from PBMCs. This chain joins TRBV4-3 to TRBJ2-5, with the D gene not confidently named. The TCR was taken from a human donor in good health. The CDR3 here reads CASSQRHRIETQYF. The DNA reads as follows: TGCGCCAGCAGCCAGCGACATCGGATAGAGACCCAGTACTTC.